This T cell receptor beta chain was sequenced for a study of graft-versus-host responses after intestinal transplantation. Study-level information: All recipients were transplanted with multivisceral, liver-intestinal, or isolated intestinal grafts.

Repertoires were generated with immunoSEQ multiplex PCR, while TCRdb's copy carries only in-frame clones and drops some. The sample includes approximately 110,000 clones, 85% to 95% seen only once; the top ten take 0.95% to 1.5%. About this clone: Antigen specificity is unknown.

Germline loops: CDR1 SGHDT, CDR2 YYEEEE. This CDR3 contains 14 residues. Between the trimmed V and J ends, which lost 0 bases and 9 bases, there was a span of 10 bases. The sample was unstimulated CD8+ T cells sorted from spleen or lymph node cells, taken before transplant. The clonotype originates from a human donor who was the organ donor for an intestinal transplant. The chain combines TRBV5-6 with TRBJ1-6; D might be TRBD1 (5 bases). CDR3 nucleotide sequence: TGTGCCAGCAGCTTGGCCCAGGGCGGTTCACCCCTCCACTTT. Translating gives CASSLAQGGSPLHF.